These T cell receptor beta chains were read from a single sample in a study of CD8 T cells in ankylosing spondylitis. TCRdb reanalysed the 5' RACE reads using MiXCR and keeps one entry per CDR3 protein. The sample records approximately 300,000 distinct CDR3 sequences, 15% to 20% being singletons. Sequencing used blood, either unsorted or a sorted T cell fraction (not recorded which). The origin of the receptors is a male donor with ankylosing spondylitis or in good health (not recorded which). Each CDR3 is given without its conserved first and last residue.

v_gene,j_gene,CDR3aa
TRBV20-1,TRBJ2-5,SARVPLRGETQY
TRBV21-1,TRBJ2-3,ASSTQRGRPEADTQY
TRBV7-7,TRBJ2-1,ASSRGLAVSNEQF
TRBV5-1,TRBJ2-2,ASSLAGGPGELF
TRBV28,TRBJ1-2,ASTAGQGVYGYT
TRBV20-1,TRBJ2-3,SASRTSGRAADTQY
TRBV27,TRBJ1-4,ASSLKKGAASEKLF
TRBV6-5,TRBJ2-2,ASRRREAGELF
TRBV5-6,TRBJ2-2,ASSGRGPNTGELF
TRBV2,TRBJ2-5,ASSPTARTRETQY
TRBV19,TRBJ2-3,ASSIDGSTDTQY
TRBV15,TRBJ2-1,ATSRDLEHEQF
TRBV20-1,TRBJ1-2,SASWDRAYGYT
TRBV12-3/TRBV12-4,TRBJ1-2,ASSFNRGLYGYT
TRBV20-1,TRBJ2-3,SGSGGRGQDTQY
TRBV6-5,TRBJ1-5,ASSYSGGSQPQH
TRBV12-3/TRBV12-4,TRBJ1-2,ASSPGTGMGYT
TRBV6-1,TRBJ2-3,ASSFRLAGGADTQY
TRBV28,TRBJ2-2,ASGGGGLPGELF
TRBV5-1,TRBJ2-3,ASSFRSSTDTQY
TRBV3-1,TRBJ2-3,ASSLSGTIH
TRBV11-2,TRBJ2-3,ASSLVGLVH
TRBV5-1,TRBJ2-1,ASSPGARPGNEQF
TRBV3-1,TRBJ1-1,ASSQKGQGNTEAF
TRBV11-3,TRBJ2-3,ASSTGLADSTDTQY
TRBV20-1,TRBJ2-3,SATTSSETDTQY
TRBV5-1,TRBJ2-5,ASSLAGAFQETQY
TRBV9,TRBJ2-1,ASSSAGGQF
TRBV7-6,TRBJ2-2,ASSPTGAGELF
TRBV4-1,TRBJ2-3,ASSQEASGFTDTQY
TRBV12-3/TRBV12-4,TRBJ1-6,ASSDTGNGPLH
TRBV20-1,TRBJ2-1,SAKLAGGGNEQF
TRBV28,TRBJ2-5,ASSNGGVETQY
TRBV9,TRBJ2-2,ASSGSGAGIRELF